This is a list of T cell receptor beta chains from one sample in a study of immune cell composition in non-small cell lung cancer. The protocol was immunoSEQ multiplex PCR, while the TCRdb copy is restricted to in-frame clones and leaves out a portion. The data contain some 6,600 clones, approximately 84% of them singletons. The sequenced sample consisted of lung tumor tissue. All receptors come from a human donor with non-small cell lung cancer. CDR3s include the opening cysteine and the closing phenylalanine or tryptophan. The D gene is left open where the match is weak. Some rows have no size entry. The others give once, few or many, or a class for an expanded clone.

j_gene: TRBJ1-6
abundance: few
v_gene: TRBV6-1
d_gene: -
len: 14
CDR3nt: TGTGCCAGCAGTGCAGGGCCGTATAATTCACCCCTCCACTTT
CDR3aa: CASSAGPYNSPLHF

j_gene: TRBJ2-7
abundance: -
v_gene: TRBV5-1
d_gene: TRBD2
len: 19
CDR3nt: TGCGCCAGCAGCTTGGCCTCTCCCCTGACTAGCAGAAGATCCTACGAGCAGTACTTC
CDR3aa: CASSLASPLTSRRSYEQYF

j_gene: TRBJ1-1
abundance: -
v_gene: TRBV20-1
d_gene: -
len: 11
CDR3nt: TGCAGTGTGACAGACTCGGCTGAAGCTTTCTTT
CDR3aa: CSVTDSAEAFF

j_gene: TRBJ1-2
abundance: -
v_gene: TRBV29-1
d_gene: TRBD1
len: 14
CDR3nt: TGCAGCGTTGTAGGACAGGGGGCTTCCTATGGCTACACCTTC
CDR3aa: CSVVGQGASYGYTF

j_gene: TRBJ1-2
abundance: -
v_gene: TRBV4-3
d_gene: -
len: 14
CDR3nt: TGCGCCAGCAGCCAAGTATCATTAAGCGATGGCTACACCTTC
CDR3aa: CASSQVSLSDGYTF

j_gene: TRBJ1-6
abundance: once
v_gene: TRBV6-1
d_gene: TRBD1
len: 14
CDR3nt: TGTGCCAGCAGTGCGGACAGGGGAAACTCACCCCTCCACTTT
CDR3aa: CASSADRGNSPLHF

j_gene: TRBJ1-4
abundance: -
v_gene: TRBV9
d_gene: TRBD1
len: 16
CDR3nt: TGTGCCAGCAGCTCCCGGGGGACAGACAGGAATGAAAAACTGTTTTTT
CDR3aa: CASSSRGTDRNEKLFF

j_gene: TRBJ2-3
abundance: medium-sized
v_gene: TRBV19
d_gene: -
len: 15
CDR3nt: TGTGCCAGTAGTATAGCTGGGGCCCGCACAGATACGCAGTATTTT
CDR3aa: CASSIAGARTDTQYF

j_gene: TRBJ2-5
abundance: -
v_gene: TRBV6-1
d_gene: TRBD1
len: 13
CDR3nt: TGTGCCATTTACGGACAGGCCCAAGAGACCCAGTACTTC
CDR3aa: CAIYGQAQETQYF

j_gene: TRBJ1-1
abundance: -
v_gene: TRBV9
d_gene: TRBD1
len: 15
CDR3nt: TGTGCCAGCAGCGTAGGGGGTGTAGGGACAGTTGAAGCTTTCTTT
CDR3aa: CASSVGGVGTVEAFF

j_gene: TRBJ2-7
abundance: few
v_gene: TRBV2
d_gene: -
len: 13
CDR3nt: TGTGCCAGCAGTGTGGCAGGATCGTACGAGCAGTACTTC
CDR3aa: CASSVAGSYEQYF

j_gene: TRBJ2-7
abundance: -
v_gene: TRBV27
d_gene: -
len: 15
CDR3nt: TGTGCCAGCAGTTTTGGGGTGGGGGCATACTACGAGCAGTACTTC
CDR3aa: CASSFGVGAYYEQYF

j_gene: TRBJ2-1
abundance: -
v_gene: TRBV4-2
d_gene: TRBD2
len: 16
CDR3nt: TGTGCCAGCAGCCCACGTCGGTCTAGCGGGGTGAATGAGCAGTTCTTC
CDR3aa: CASSPRRSSGVNEQFF

j_gene: TRBJ1-6
abundance: large
v_gene: TRBV5-1
d_gene: TRBD1
len: 17
CDR3nt: TGCGCCAGCAGCCGGGGGACAGGGGGAGAGTATAATTCACCCCTCCACTTT
CDR3aa: CASSRGTGGEYNSPLHF

j_gene: TRBJ1-5
abundance: -
v_gene: TRBV15
d_gene: -
len: 16
CDR3nt: TGTGCCACCAGCAGAGATATGGGGGGTAGCAATCAGCCCCAGCATTTT
CDR3aa: CATSRDMGGSNQPQHF

j_gene: TRBJ1-6
abundance: once
v_gene: TRBV27
d_gene: -
len: 14
CDR3nt: TGTGCCAGCGGAATGACAGCCTCGGATTCACCCCTCCACTTT
CDR3aa: CASGMTASDSPLHF

j_gene: TRBJ1-2
abundance: -
v_gene: TRBV11-2
d_gene: TRBD1
len: 15
CDR3nt: TGTGCCAGCAGCCTAGCCGGGACAGGGGGGAATGGCTACACCTTC
CDR3aa: CASSLAGTGGNGYTF

j_gene: TRBJ2-7
abundance: -
v_gene: TRBV6-1
d_gene: TRBD1
len: 15
CDR3nt: TGTGCCAGCAGTAGATCCCCGACAGGGGGCTACGAGCAGTACTTC
CDR3aa: CASSRSPTGGYEQYF

j_gene: TRBJ2-7
abundance: -
v_gene: TRBV28
d_gene: TRBD2
len: 16
CDR3nt: TGTGCCAGCGACACGAGACTAGCGGGAGTGGGCTACGAGCAGTACTTC
CDR3aa: CASDTRLAGVGYEQYF

j_gene: TRBJ2-3
abundance: -
v_gene: TRBV18
d_gene: TRBD1
len: 14
CDR3nt: TGTGCCAGCTCACCGCAGACAGGGGAAGATACGCAGTATTTT
CDR3aa: CASSPQTGEDTQYF

j_gene: TRBJ2-7
abundance: -
v_gene: TRBV5-1
d_gene: TRBD2
len: 15
CDR3nt: TGCGCCAGCAGCTTGGCAACGGGACTAGCATACGAGCAGTACTTC
CDR3aa: CASSLATGLAYEQYF

j_gene: TRBJ2-3
abundance: -
v_gene: TRBV28
d_gene: TRBD2
len: 12
CDR3nt: TGTGCCAGCGACGGGCGGGGGGTGGCGCAGTATTTT
CDR3aa: CASDGRGVAQYF

j_gene: TRBJ2-1
abundance: once
v_gene: TRBV6-5
d_gene: -
len: 15
CDR3nt: TGTGCCAGCAGAGCCCCCTCGAGCTCCTACAATGAGCAGTTCTTC
CDR3aa: CASRAPSSSYNEQFF

j_gene: TRBJ2-7
abundance: -
v_gene: TRBV14
d_gene: -
len: 13
CDR3nt: TGTGCCAGCAGCCAGGTTGACAGCTACGAGCAGTACTTC
CDR3aa: CASSQVDSYEQYF

j_gene: TRBJ2-7
abundance: once
v_gene: TRBV9
d_gene: TRBD2
len: 15
CDR3nt: TGTGCCAGCAGCGTAGGCGGTCTAGCGGGGTACGAGCAGTACTTC
CDR3aa: CASSVGGLAGYEQYF

j_gene: TRBJ2-1
abundance: few
v_gene: TRBV9
d_gene: -
len: 13
CDR3nt: TGTGCCAGCAGTGAGGGTTCCTACAATGAGCAGTTCTTC
CDR3aa: CASSEGSYNEQFF

j_gene: TRBJ2-7
abundance: -
v_gene: TRBV28
d_gene: TRBD2
len: 15
CDR3nt: TGTGCCAGTCAACCCCCGGGGGGAGACTCCTACGAGCAGTACTTC
CDR3aa: CASQPPGGDSYEQYF

j_gene: TRBJ2-7
abundance: -
v_gene: TRBV10-3
d_gene: TRBD1
len: 14
CDR3nt: TGTGCCATAGCCACCGGGACAGACTTCTACGAGCAGTACTTC
CDR3aa: CAIATGTDFYEQYF

j_gene: TRBJ1-6
abundance: -
v_gene: TRBV5-8
d_gene: TRBD1
len: 14
CDR3nt: TGTGCCAGCAGCCTACAGGGGATAGTCTCACCCCTCCACTTT
CDR3aa: CASSLQGIVSPLHF

j_gene: TRBJ1-2
abundance: -
v_gene: TRBV4-3
d_gene: -
len: 14
CDR3nt: TGCGCCAGCAGCCAAGTCTACCGGGACACCTTTTCCGCCTTC
CDR3aa: CASSQVYRDTFSAF